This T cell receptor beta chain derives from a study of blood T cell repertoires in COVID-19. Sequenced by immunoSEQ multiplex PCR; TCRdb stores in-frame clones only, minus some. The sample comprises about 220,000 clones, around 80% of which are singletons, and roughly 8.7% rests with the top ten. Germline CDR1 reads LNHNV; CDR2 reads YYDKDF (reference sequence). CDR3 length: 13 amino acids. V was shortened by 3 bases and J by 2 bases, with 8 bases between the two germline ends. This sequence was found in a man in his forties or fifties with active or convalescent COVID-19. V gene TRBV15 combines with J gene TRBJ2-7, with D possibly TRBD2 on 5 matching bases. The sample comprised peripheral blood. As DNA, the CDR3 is TGTGCCACCAGCAGGGACGGGGCCTACGAGCAGTACTTC. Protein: CATSRDGAYEQYF.